This T cell receptor (beta chain) was obtained from a study of immune characteristics of hereditary and idiopathic chronic pancreatitis. Germline CDR1 and CDR2: MNHEY and SVGAGI. This CDR3 has 15 residues. Losses at the gene ends were 6 bases for V and 7 bases for J; bases not matched to a gene: 11. The pancreas tissue came from patients undergoing total pancreatectomy with islet autotransplantation. TCRdb's table, derived via immunoSEQ multiplex PCR, lists solely in-frame clones and lacks some. The sample yields about 14,000 clones, around 70% seen once. This clone appeared a few times. This clonotype originated in a human donor with chronic pancreatitis. This sequence joins TRBV6-5 and TRBJ2-1; 8 bases map to TRBD2. Sequencing was carried out using pancreas tissue with hereditary chronic pancreatitis. CDR3 bases: TGTGCCAGCAGGGACCTTAGCGGGAAAGAAAATGAGCAGTTCTTC. It specifies CASRDLSGKENEQFF.